These T cell receptor beta chains were read from a single sample in a study of blood T cell repertoires in COVID-19. Profiled with immunoSEQ multiplex PCR; TCRdb holds only in-frame clones, not every one. This sample carries some 500,000 clones, 85% to 90% of them seen once, and the ten largest clones take roughly 7.3%. The sequenced sample was peripheral blood. The receptors originated from a woman aged 45-65 years with COVID-19, enrolled during active disease. Each CDR3 is given with its conserved first and last residue. Fields, in order: clone size, V gene, D gene, J gene, CDR3 DNA, CDR3 protein. D genes are given only for firm matches. The size field is filled for only some rows; it gives once, few, many or a size class.

-	TRBV30	-	TRBJ1-2	TGTGCCTGGAGTGAGGGGGTCGCGGCCGGCGACTATGGCTACACCTTC	CAWSEGVAAGDYGYTF
-	TRBV18	-	TRBJ1-2	TGTGCCAGCTCTGAGGGCAGTGCGGTTGATGGCTACACCTTC	CASSEGSAVDGYTF
-	TRBV27	-	TRBJ1-1	TGTGCCAGCAGTTCCCCCGACAGGCCCAAAGCTTTCTTT	CASSSPDRPKAFF
-	TRBV27	-	TRBJ2-1	TGTGCCAGCAGTTCCCTACCCGGGGTTGAGCAGTTCTTC	CASSSLPGVEQFF
-	TRBV7-2	-	TRBJ2-2	TGTGCCAGCAGCTTAGGCTGGTGGGGGGGGCCGGTCACCGGGGAGCTGTTTTTT	CASSLGWWGGPVTGELFF
-	TRBV30	TRBD1	TRBJ1-2	TGTGCCTGGAGTCGGGACAGGGGAGATGGCTACACCTTC	CAWSRDRGDGYTF
-	TRBV5-5	TRBD1	TRBJ1-2	TGTGCCAGCAGCTTGTCTCGGGACAGCATATACAGCGGCTACACCTTC	CASSLSRDSIYSGYTF
-	TRBV9	-	TRBJ2-7	TGTGCCAGCAGCGTAGGGCAGGGTGACTACGAGCAGTACTTC	CASSVGQGDYEQYF
-	TRBV19	TRBD1	TRBJ2-7	TGTGCCAGTTCCCGACAGGGGTTCTCCTACGAGCAGTACTTC	CASSRQGFSYEQYF
-	TRBV7-2	TRBD2	TRBJ2-5	TGTGCCAGCAGCCTATGGCGGGGGGTTAAAGAGACCCAGTACTTC	CASSLWRGVKETQYF
few	TRBV30	-	TRBJ1-6	TGTGCCTGGAGTCTTGGGCAGGATAATTCACCCCTCCACTTT	CAWSLGQDNSPLHF
-	TRBV28	-	TRBJ1-6	TGTGCCAGCAGTTCTCCGGGACAACTTAATTCACCCCTCCACTTT	CASSSPGQLNSPLHF
-	TRBV3-1/TRBV3-2	TRBD2	TRBJ2-3	TGTGCCAGCAGCCAAGATTCGGCCCTCGCGACGGGGGGAAAGGGTCGGAGCACAGATACGCAGTATTTT	CASSQDSALATGGKGRSTDTQYF
once	TRBV7-9	-	TRBJ1-4	TGTGCCAGCAGCACGCTCCCCTATCGAGGCGAAAAACTGTTTTTT	CASSTLPYRGEKLFF